These 27 T cell receptor beta chains were all obtained from the same sample, sequenced in a study of blood T cells in healthy people across ages. A sample-barcoded 5' primer and a J-beta primer mix were used in a second PCR of roughly 6 to 11 cycles. TCRdb ran MiXCR on the 5' RACE reads and lists one entry per CDR3 protein. Of approximately 730,000 distinct CDR3 sequences in the sample, roughly 50% were seen once. The sequenced sample was blood. The receptor set was obtained from a man older than 75 in good health.

The chain uses TRBV7-9 and TRBJ1-1; 8 bases fit TRBD1. Trimming cost V 5 bases and J 4 bases; bases outside gene matches: 9. Germline V gene lookup returns CDR1 SEHNR and CDR2 FQNEAQ (reference sequence). This CDR3 has 15 amino acids. CDR3 coding DNA: TGTGCCAGCAGCCCCCAGGACAGGGCGGTCACTGAAGCTTTCTTT. Protein product: CASSPQDRAVTEAFF.

The chain joins TRBV3-1 to TRBJ1-3, with TRBD1 matching over 9 bases. Germline CDR1 and CDR2: LGHDT and YNNKEL (reference sequence). The CDR3 length is 15 residues. The J segment lost 7 bases and the V segment lost 3 bases, leaving 7 bases of the junction unmatched. This chain's CDR3 is CASSHPRTGANTIYF. In DNA form, the CDR3 reads TGTGCCAGCAGCCACCCCAGGACAGGGGCGAACACCATATATTTT.

The chain uses TRBV3-1 and TRBJ2-1; D may match TRBD1 or TRBD2 (5 bases each). V gave up 4 bases and J gave up 12 bases, with 28 bases separating them. CDR3 length: 17 residues. Germline V lookup: CDR1 LGHDT, CDR2 YNNKEL (reference sequence). CDR3 in DNA: TGTGCCAGCAGCCTGCCCGGGACCGGTCTTGGTGGGGATGGGCAGTTCTTC. Its protein is CASSLPGTGLGGDGQFF.

This clonotype has just a few counts. The chain couples TRBV11-2 to TRBJ1-6, with D perhaps matching TRBD1 (6 bases). The CDR3 loop spans 14 amino acids. Trimming shortened V by 5 bases and J by 7 bases, and 12 bases separated the two germline ends. Germline V gene data show CDR1 as SGHAT and CDR2 as FQNNGV. CDR3 sequence reads: CASSRQESNSPLHF. Here the CDR3 DNA reads TGTGCCAGCAGCCGACAGGAGAGCAATTCACCCCTCCACTTT.

This clonotype was found a few times. V and J are TRBV14 and TRBJ2-1; TRBD2 matches 11 bases. Per the germline V gene, CDR1 is SGHDN and CDR2 is FVKESK. The CDR3 is 13 amino acids. The ends lost 4 bases at V and 12 bases at J; junction bases unmatched: 5. The CDR3 bases are TGTGCCAGCAGCCTCAGCCTAGCGGGAGGGCAGTTCTTC. It codes for CASSLSLAGGQFF.

V gene TRBV13 combines with J gene TRBJ2-5, with 7 bases that match TRBD2. CDR3 length: 15 residues. V dropped 4 bases and J dropped 5; count of bases not matched to a gene: 10. The germline V gene has CDR1 PRHDT and CDR2 FYEKMQ (reference sequence). CDR3 DNA: TGTGCCAGCAGCTCCGGGGGAGGGGAGGCCGAGACCCAGTACTTC. Residues: CASSSGGGEAETQYF.

This clonotype occurred a few times. The chain combines TRBV29-1 with TRBJ1-2; D is perhaps TRBD1 (6 bases). The CDR3 totals 13 residues. Trimming pared 3 bases from V and 4 bases from J, leaving 12 bases between. The germline V gene encodes CDR1 SQVTM and CDR2 ANQGSEA. Written as DNA, the CDR3 is TGCAGCGTTGACCGACAAGGGGGCTATGGCTACACCTTC. Translation gives CSVDRQGGYGYTF.

V is TRBV11-2 and J is TRBJ2-3; unclear D gene. Germline V CDR1 and CDR2: SGHAT, FQNNGV. The CDR3 spans 14 residues. The V gene lost 5 bases and the J gene lost 3 bases, with 12 bases spanning the gap. In DNA form, the CDR3 reads TGTGCCAGCAGCCCCGTACGCGGTACAGATACGCAGTATTTT. The encoded protein is CASSPVRGTDTQYF.

J is TRBJ2-5 and V is TRBV11-1; D remains ambiguous. This CDR3 comprises 14 residues. V dropped 1 base and J dropped 2 bases, with 8 bases sitting between them. Germline V gives CDR1 SGHAT, CDR2 FQDESV (reference sequence). The CDR3 loop reads CASSLEQPQETQYF. The CDR3 nucleotides are TGTGCCAGCAGCTTAGAACAGCCTCAAGAGACCCAGTACTTC.

This clonotype has just a few counts. The J gene is TRBJ2-1, the V gene TRBV9, with TRBD1 matching 8 bases. The CDR3 is 16 residues long. Looked up from germline, CDR1 is SGDLS and CDR2 is YYNGEE. V lost 4 bases, J lost 6 bases, and 12 bases stayed unmatched. CDR3 coding DNA: TGTGCCAGCAGCCCCTACGGACAGGGAGCCCTCAATGAGCAGTTCTTC. It codes for CASSPYGQGALNEQFF.

The CDR3 bases are TGCAGTGCCACATCCTCTGGGGGGGGCTACACCTTC. This translates into CSATSSGGGYTF. This rearrangement joins TRBV20-1 to TRBJ1-2; a weak D match, TRBD1 (5 bases). Deletions cut 6 bases from V and 8 bases from J, with 16 bases between. This CDR3 is built from 12 residues. Looked up from germline, CDR1 is DFQATT and CDR2 is SNEGSKA (reference sequence).

The V and J genes are TRBV3-1 and TRBJ2-3, with TRBD1 as a possible D gene (5 bases). Germline-derived CDR1 and CDR2 are LGHDT and YNNKEL (reference sequence). V lost 9 bases, J lost 4 bases, and 8 bases lay in between. The CDR3 is 11 amino acids. The CDR3 loop reads CASGAADTQYF. The CDR3 DNA sequence: TGTGCCAGTGGGGCGGCAGATACGCAGTATTTT.

Only one count was recorded for this clonotype. The V call is TRBV5-1, the J call TRBJ1-1; D call uncertain. Germline V lookup: CDR1 SGHRS, CDR2 YFSETQ. This CDR3 has 15 residues. V was trimmed by 0 bases and J by 0 bases, leaving 9 bases between them. CDR3 amino acids: CASSLVGGVNTEAFF. The CDR3 nucleotides are TGCGCCAGCAGCTTGGTGGGAGGTGTGAACACTGAAGCTTTCTTT.

The genes are TRBV6-1 and TRBJ2-2; 9 positions agree with TRBD1. CDR1 is MNHNS and CDR2 is SASEGT in the germline V gene. This CDR3 comprises 15 residues. Germline trimming cut 6 bases from V and 1 base from J; bases unmatched to any gene: 3. The CDR3 loop is CASRGTGMNTGELFF. CDR3 bases: TGTGCCAGCAGGGGGACAGGGATGAACACCGGGGAGCTGTTTTTT.

This clonotype was detected only once. The chain employs TRBV13 and TRBJ2-3, with D possibly matching TRBD2 (5 bases). Per the germline V gene, CDR1 is PRHDT and CDR2 is FYEKMQ (reference sequence). The CDR3 runs 15 residues. Trimming removed 4 bases at V and 14 bases at J, with 25 bases between. The CDR3 nucleotides are TGTGCCAGCAGCTCGAGCGGCTCCCCGCACAGAGACGCGTATTTT. It is translated as CASSSSGSPHRDAYF.

The chain links TRBV5-1 to TRBJ2-1; possibly TRBD1 or TRBD2 for D (5 bases each). The V gene's germline CDR1 is SGHRS and CDR2 YFSETQ. V lost 5 bases and J lost 9, with 15 bases in between. This CDR3 contains 13 residues. The CDR3 region is CASSGTAAVEQFF. As DNA, the CDR3 is TGCGCCAGCAGTGGGACCGCTGCGGTTGAGCAGTTCTTC.

In this sample, this clonotype turned up a few times. The gene calls are TRBV9 and TRBJ2-1; TRBD1 matches 9 bases. The CDR3 is made up of 15 amino acids. The germline V gene has CDR1 SGDLS and CDR2 YYNGEE. V gave up 1 base and J gave up 9 bases; unmatched junction bases: 8. The CDR3 protein is CASSVRGQGDGEQFF. CDR3 nucleotides: TGTGCCAGCAGCGTACGGGGACAGGGCGACGGTGAGCAGTTCTTC.

The chain employs TRBV30 and TRBJ2-1; 9 nucleotides line up with TRBD2. The CDR3 runs to 17 residues. Unmatched junction bases numbered 9, after V lost 3 bases and J lost 0 bases. In germline, CDR1 is GTSNPN, CDR2 SVGIG (reference sequence). CDR3 amino acids: CAWRTSGSVGSYNEQFF. The CDR3 region has the DNA TGTGCCTGGAGAACTAGCGGGTCTGTTGGCTCCTACAATGAGCAGTTCTTC.

V and J are TRBV2 and TRBJ1-1; TRBD1 might be the D (5 bases). Germline V gives CDR1 SNHLY, CDR2 FYNNEI. V was pared by 8 bases and J by 11 bases, with 18 bases between. CDR3 length equals 12 residues. The CDR3 DNA is TGTGCCAGCTTACTACAGGTTACCATGGCTTTCTTT. It yields the protein CASLLQVTMAFF.

The V and J genes are TRBV27 and TRBJ1-2, with unresolved D. With 0 bases removed from V and 6 bases from J, the gap between germline ends came to 14 bases. The CDR3 extends over 15 amino acids. Germline V gene sequence: CDR1 MNHEY, CDR2 SMNVEV (reference sequence). Written as DNA, the CDR3 is TGTGCCAGCAGTTTATCCTTCCTTCCCGGGAATGGCTACACCTTC. Translating it yields CASSLSFLPGNGYTF.

The rearrangement joins TRBV20-1 to TRBJ2-4; the D is unclear. There are 12 residues in the CDR3. CDR1 is DFQATT and CDR2 is SNEGSKA in the germline V gene (reference sequence). The CDR3 region has the DNA TGCAGCGCTCCTGGGTCCTTCGCCATTCAGTACTTC. It is translated as CSAPGSFAIQYF.

The chain employs TRBV10-2 and TRBJ1-5; D might be TRBD1 (6 bases). The CDR3 loop spans 17 amino acids. V lost 0 bases and J lost 1, with 13 bases in between. Per the germline V gene, CDR1 is WSHSY and CDR2 is SAAADI. This CDR3 is CASSESPGTSSNQPQHF. The DNA for the CDR3 is TGCGCCAGCAGTGAGTCTCCGGGGACATCCAGCAATCAGCCCCAGCATTTT.

There are a few counts of this clonotype. The genes are TRBV6-2 or TRBV6-3 and TRBJ2-7; 7 positions match TRBD2. The CDR3 extends over 16 amino acids. Germline-derived CDR1 and CDR2 are MNHEY and SVGEGT. V lost 2 bases, J lost 3 bases, and 10 bases stayed unmatched. The CDR3 DNA reads TGTGCCAGCAGTTACAGCTCCGGCGGGAGCTACTACGAGCAGTACTTC. It is translated as CASSYSSGGSYYEQYF.

The CDR3 region has the DNA TGTGCCAGCACCCCGACTAGCTCCTACAATGAGCAGTTCTTC. Its protein product is CASTPTSSYNEQFF. The chain combines TRBV12-3 or TRBV12-4 with TRBJ2-1; maybe TRBD2 (6 bases). Trimming cost V 7 bases and J 0 bases, with 10 bases left between them. This CDR3 has 14 residues.

This clonotype showed up just a few times. CDR3 sequence (DNA): TGTGCCAGCAGCTTTGAGACAGGGGGTTACGAGCAGTACTTC. It translates to CASSFETGGYEQYF. V and J are TRBV5-6 and TRBJ2-7; 9 bases are shared with TRBD1. This CDR3 contains 14 residues. Germline-derived CDR1 and CDR2 are SGHDT and YYEEEE. J gave up 4 bases and V 2 bases, and 4 bases lay outside the gene matches.

The chain links TRBV15 to TRBJ2-1; TRBD2 matches 8 bases. Germline V lookup: CDR1 LNHNV, CDR2 YYDKDF (reference sequence). The CDR3 is 14 residues long. Trimming took 1 base from V and 4 from J; bases not matched to a gene: 0. CDR3 sequence: CATSRVAGYNEQFF. The CDR3 bases are TGTGCCACCAGCAGAGTAGCGGGGTACAATGAGCAGTTCTTC.

J is TRBJ2-1 and V is TRBV15; TRBD1 aligns across 8 bases. After removal of 0 bases from V and 6 bases from J, the junction contained 7 bases not matched to a gene. The CDR3 extends over 16 amino acids. Germline V gene sequence: CDR1 LNHNV, CDR2 YYDKDF (reference sequence). This CDR3 reads CATSREQGAFGNEQFF. The CDR3 nucleotides read TGTGCCACCAGCAGAGAGCAGGGGGCATTCGGCAATGAGCAGTTCTTC.